The present T cell receptor beta chain was sequenced within a study of blood T cell repertoires in COVID-19. Overall study context: The United States, Italy and Spain were the sources of the acute and convalescent COVID-19 samples.

TCRdb's table, derived via immunoSEQ multiplex PCR, lists solely in-frame clones and lacks some. This table has roughly 300,000 clones, 80% to 90% appearing once. Germline CDR1 is SGHDN and CDR2 is FVKESK. The V and J ends lost 1 base and 3 bases, in that order; junction bases with no gene match: 9. This CDR3 contains 16 residues. The sample taken for sequencing was PBMCs or T cells enriched from blood (not recorded which). The chain combines TRBV14 with TRBJ2-7, with 7 bases fitting TRBD2. The clonotype comes from a man aged 25-45 years who had recovered from COVID-19. The CDR3 reads CASSQGQRGYYYEQYF. CDR3 DNA sequence: TGTGCCAGCAGCCAAGGACAGCGGGGATATTACTACGAGCAGTACTTC. The full variable domain, with the rest looked up from reference TRBV14 and TRBJ2-7, is EAGVTQFPSHSVIEKGQTVTLRCDPISGHDNLYWYRRVMGKEIKFLLHFVKESKQDESGMPNNRFLAERTGGTYSTLKVQPAELEDSGVYFCASSQGQRGYYYEQYFGPGTRLTVT.